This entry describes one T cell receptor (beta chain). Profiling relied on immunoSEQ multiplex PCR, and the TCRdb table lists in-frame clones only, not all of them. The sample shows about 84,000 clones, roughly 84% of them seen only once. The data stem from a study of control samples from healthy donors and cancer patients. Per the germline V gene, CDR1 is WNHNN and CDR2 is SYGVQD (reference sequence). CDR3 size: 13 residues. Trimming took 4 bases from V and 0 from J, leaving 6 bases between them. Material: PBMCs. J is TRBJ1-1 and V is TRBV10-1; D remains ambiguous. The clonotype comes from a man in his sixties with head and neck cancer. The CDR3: CASSGQLNTEAFF. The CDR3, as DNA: TGCGCCAGCAGTGGGCAGTTGAACACTGAAGCTTTCTTT.